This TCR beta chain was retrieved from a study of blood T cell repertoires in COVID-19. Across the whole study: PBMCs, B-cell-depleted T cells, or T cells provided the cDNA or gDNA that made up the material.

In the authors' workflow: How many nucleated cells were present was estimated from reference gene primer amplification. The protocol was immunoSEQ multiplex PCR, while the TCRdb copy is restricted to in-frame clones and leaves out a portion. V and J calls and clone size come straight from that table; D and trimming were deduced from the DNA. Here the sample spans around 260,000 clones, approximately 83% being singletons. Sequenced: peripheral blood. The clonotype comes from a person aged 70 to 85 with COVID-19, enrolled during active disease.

The CDR3 loop is CASSETGADTGELFF. The CDR3 DNA sequence: TGTGCCAGCTCAGAGACAGGGGCTGACACCGGGGAGCTGTTTTTT. This rearrangement joins TRBV18 to TRBJ2-2; 8 bases match TRBD1. There are 15 residues in the CDR3. Germline V gene data show CDR1 as KGHSH and CDR2 as LQKENI. V lost 5 bases to trimming and J lost 3 bases; unmatched junction nucleotides: 5.